The TCR beta chain under discussion was sequenced for a study of blood T cell repertoires in COVID-19. This CDR3 comprises 14 residues. CDR1 LGHNA and CDR2 YNFKEQ come from the germline V gene. The germline V and J ends were trimmed by 1 base and 8 bases, with 14 bases remaining between them. This clone was seen a handful of times. Profiling relied on immunoSEQ multiplex PCR, and the TCRdb table lists in-frame clones only, not all of them. In the table there are tens of thousands of clones, around 89% of which are singletons. This TCR came from a man in his forties or fifties with COVID-19, enrolled during active disease. The V and J genes are TRBV4-2 and TRBJ1-2; D is perhaps TRBD1 (5 bases). The sequenced sample was peripheral blood. This chain's CDR3 is CASSQGRGIEGYTF. Here the CDR3 DNA reads TGTGCCAGCAGCCAAGGTCGGGGGATAGAAGGCTACACCTTC.